The 6 T cell receptor beta chains below all came from one sample that was sequenced in a study of blood T cells in healthy people across ages. With a J-beta primer mix and a sample-barcoded 5' primer, a second PCR ran about 7 to 12 cycles. TCRdb reanalysed the 5' RACE reads using MiXCR and keeps one entry per CDR3 protein. The sample contains about 1.4 million distinct CDR3 sequences, 59% of which appear only once. The sequenced sample consisted of blood. Receptors originate from a man aged 18 to 29 in good health.

This clonotype was seen only a few times. In DNA form, the CDR3 reads TGTGCCAGCAGCCAAGACTCTTCTAGCTCCTATAATTCACCCCTCCACTTT. The encoded protein is CASSQDSSSSYNSPLHF. This sequence joins TRBV4-2 and TRBJ1-6, with D uncertain. Trimming left V 0 bases short and J 0 bases short, with 9 bases between. CDR1 LGHNA and CDR2 YNFKEQ come from the germline V gene. The CDR3 extends over 17 amino acids.

V gene TRBV20-1 combines with J gene TRBJ2-5; 9 bases align to TRBD2. The CDR3 runs 16 residues. The trim removed 0 bases at V and 11 bases at J, leaving 16 bases unmatched. Germline CDR1 DFQATT, CDR2 SNEGSKA (reference sequence). The CDR3 DNA follows: TGCAGTGCTAGAGATGTAGTGACTAGCGGCTACAATGAGCAGTACTTC. It is translated as CSARDVVTSGYNEQYF.

The J gene is TRBJ2-7, the V gene TRBV2; 9 bases agree with TRBD2. CDR3 length: 13 amino acids. The trim removed 7 bases at V and 5 bases at J, leaving 6 bases unmatched. Germline V gives CDR1 SNHLY, CDR2 FYNNEI. The CDR3 is CASIGLANDEQYF. CDR3 bases: TGTGCCAGCATCGGACTAGCGAACGACGAGCAGTACTTC.

The chain carries TRBV20-1 and TRBJ2-3; D is undetermined. The CDR3 is 12 amino acids. Germline assignment: CDR1 DFQATT and CDR2 SNEGSKA (reference sequence). The ends were cut back, 6 bases at V and 5 bases at J, with 12 bases in the middle. This CDR3 is CSAAPSEDTQYF. As DNA, the CDR3 is TGCAGTGCAGCCCCCTCTGAAGATACGCAGTATTTT.

As DNA, the CDR3 is TGTGCCAGCAGCCGGACAGTTAACAGTGAAAAACTGTTTTTT. Its translation: CASSRTVNSEKLFF. This chain uses TRBV12-3 or TRBV12-4 with TRBJ1-4, with D maybe TRBD1 (6 bases). The CDR3 length is 14 residues. With 6 bases removed from V and 7 bases from J, the gap between germline ends came to 15 bases.

This rearrangement joins TRBV18 to TRBJ2-3; D is perhaps TRBD1 (6 bases). CDR1 is KGHSH, CDR2 LQKENI, per germline. The V end lost 3 bases, the J end lost 0 bases, and 10 bases lay between the germline ends. This CDR3 comprises 15 residues. This CDR3 is CASSPDSRSTDTQYF. CDR3 DNA: TGTGCCAGCTCACCGGACAGTCGAAGCACAGATACGCAGTATTTT.